This entry lists 8 T cell receptor beta chains sequenced from one sample in a study of control samples from healthy donors and cancer patients. Assay used: immunoSEQ multiplex PCR; TCRdb lists only in-frame clones, some missing. The sample has approximately 100,000 clones; 75% to 95% are singletons. Material for sequencing was blood. The receptors here all came from a woman aged 18-30 years in good health.

In this sample, this clone turned up a few times. The chain uses TRBV10-1 and TRBJ1-3; D is unclear. Trimming pared 6 bases from V and 4 bases from J, leaving 13 bases between. The CDR3 runs to 14 residues. From germline, CDR1 is WNHNN and CDR2 SYGVQD (reference sequence). The CDR3 spells CASSANPQGNTIYF. In DNA, the CDR3 is TGCGCCAGCAGCGCGAATCCCCAAGGAAACACCATATATTTT.

The gene calls are TRBV6-5 and TRBJ1-5, with D perhaps matching TRBD1 (6 bases). Trimming left V 10 bases short and J 7 bases short, with 17 bases between. Germline CDR1 reads MNHEY; CDR2 reads SVGAGI. The CDR3 length is 13 residues. The CDR3 protein is CAIRTDSFQPQHF. Here the CDR3 DNA reads TGTGCCATCCGGACGGACAGCTTCCAGCCCCAGCATTTT.

V usage is TRBV7-8 and J usage is TRBJ1-6; possible D gene TRBD1, 6 bases. Germline values: CDR1 SGHVS, CDR2 FQNEAQ. V lost 5 bases and J lost 8, with 16 bases in between. This CDR3 is built from 15 residues. The CDR3 region has the DNA TGTGCCAGCAGCGCTAGTACAGGGACGGATTCACCCCTCCACTTT. This translates into CASSASTGTDSPLHF.

The chain has TRBV9 and TRBJ1-3, with 7 bases fitting TRBD1. The CDR3 extends over 15 amino acids. Trimming removed 2 bases from V and 3 bases from J; junction bases left unmatched: 5. Germline V gene lookup returns CDR1 SGDLS and CDR2 YYNGEE. CDR3 coding DNA: TGTGCCAGCAGCGTTAACTGGGACAGTGGAAACACCATATATTTT. It specifies CASSVNWDSGNTIYF.

This chain links TRBV5-1 with TRBJ1-2; a possible D gene is TRBD1 (6 bases). The CDR3 totals 15 residues. V gave up 0 bases and J gave up 0 bases, with 9 bases separating them. The germline V gene has CDR1 SGHRS and CDR2 YFSETQ. The chain's CDR3 is CASSLAGTSNYGYTF. CDR3 nucleotides: TGCGCCAGCAGCTTGGCCGGGACATCTAACTATGGCTACACCTTC.

CDR3 sequence (DNA): TGTGCCAGCAGCATACCGGGACAGGGGGCATGGCAGTACTTC. Its protein product is CASSIPGQGAWQYF. This sequence joins TRBV7-8 and TRBJ2-7, with TRBD1 matching over 12 bases. The ends lost 5 bases at V and 9 bases at J; junction bases unmatched: 8. Per the germline V gene, CDR1 is SGHVS and CDR2 is FQNEAQ. The CDR3 runs 14 residues.

CDR3: CASSQWNEAFF. As DNA, the CDR3 is TGTGCCAGCAGCCAATGGAATGAAGCTTTCTTT. The chain has TRBV3-1 (or the pseudogene TRBV3-2) and TRBJ1-1; D is uncertain. With 2 bases removed from V and 7 bases from J, the gap between germline ends came to 5 bases. The CDR3 is 11 amino acids. CDR1 LGHDT and CDR2 YNNKEL come from the germline V gene (reference sequence).

The chain is built from TRBV5-1 and TRBJ1-4; D is perhaps TRBD1 (5 bases). The CDR3 runs to 19 residues. CDR1 and CDR2 from the germline V gene are SGHRS and YFSETQ. V dropped 2 bases and J dropped 2 bases, with 22 bases sitting between them. The CDR3 protein is CASSLNPGTAVTTNEKLFF. CDR3 coding DNA: TGCGCCAGCAGCTTAAACCCGGGGACGGCCGTTACCACTAATGAAAAACTGTTTTTT.